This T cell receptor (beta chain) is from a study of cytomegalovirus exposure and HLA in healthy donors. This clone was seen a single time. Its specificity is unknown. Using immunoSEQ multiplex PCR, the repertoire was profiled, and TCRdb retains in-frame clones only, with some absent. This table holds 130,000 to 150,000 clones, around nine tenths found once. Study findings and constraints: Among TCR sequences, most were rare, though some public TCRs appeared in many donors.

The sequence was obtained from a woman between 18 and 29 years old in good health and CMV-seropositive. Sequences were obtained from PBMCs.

The CDR3 region has the DNA TGTGCCAGCAGGACCGGTGGGGCTACTAATGAAAAACTGTTTTTT. Its translation is CASRTGGATNEKLFF. The rearrangement uses TRBV2 and TRBJ1-4; D possibly corresponds to TRBD1 (5 bases). V was trimmed by 6 bases and J by 2 bases, leaving 13 bases between them. The germline CDR1 and CDR2 sequences are SNHLY and FYNNEI. This CDR3 contains 15 residues.